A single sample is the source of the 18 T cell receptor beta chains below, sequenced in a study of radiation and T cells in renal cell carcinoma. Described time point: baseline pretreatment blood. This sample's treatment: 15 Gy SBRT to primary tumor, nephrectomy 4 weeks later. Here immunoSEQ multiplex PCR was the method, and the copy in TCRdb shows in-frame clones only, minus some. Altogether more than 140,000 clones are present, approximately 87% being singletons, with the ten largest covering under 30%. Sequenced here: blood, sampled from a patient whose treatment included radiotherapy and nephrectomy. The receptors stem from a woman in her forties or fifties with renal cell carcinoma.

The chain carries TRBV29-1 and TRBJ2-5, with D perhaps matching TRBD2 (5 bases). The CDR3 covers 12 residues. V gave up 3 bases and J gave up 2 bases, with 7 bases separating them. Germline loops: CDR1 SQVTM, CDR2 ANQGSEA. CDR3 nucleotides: TGCAGCGTTGAGGGAGATCAAGAGACCCAGTACTTC. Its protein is CSVEGDQETQYF.

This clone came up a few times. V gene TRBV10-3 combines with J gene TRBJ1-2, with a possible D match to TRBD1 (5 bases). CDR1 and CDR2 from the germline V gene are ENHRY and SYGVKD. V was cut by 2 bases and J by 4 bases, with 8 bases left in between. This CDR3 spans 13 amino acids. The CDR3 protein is CAISEEGSYGYTF. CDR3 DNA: TGTGCCATCAGTGAGGAGGGGAGCTATGGCTACACCTTC.

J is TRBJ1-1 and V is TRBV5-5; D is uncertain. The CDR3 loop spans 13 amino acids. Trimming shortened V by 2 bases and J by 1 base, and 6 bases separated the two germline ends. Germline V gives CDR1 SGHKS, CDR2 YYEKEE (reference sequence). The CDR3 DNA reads TGTGCCAGCAGCTTCTGGGGGAACACTGAAGCTTTCTTT. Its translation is CASSFWGNTEAFF. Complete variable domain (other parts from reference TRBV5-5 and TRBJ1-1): DAGVTQSPTHLIKTRGQQVTLRCSPISGHKSVSWYQQVLGQGPQFIFQYYEKEERGRGNFPDRFSARQFPNYSSELNVNALLLGDSALYLCASSFWGNTEAFFGQGTRLTVV.

The CDR3 sequence is CASSWDRAIETQYF. In DNA form, the CDR3 reads TGCGCCAGCAGCTGGGACAGGGCCATCGAGACCCAGTACTTC. The chain combines TRBV5-1 with TRBJ2-5; 9 bases align to TRBD1. Germline CDR1 SGHRS, CDR2 YFSETQ. V gave up 3 bases and J gave up 5 bases; unmatched junction bases: 5. CDR3 length: 14 residues.

The chain's CDR3 is CASSPTVQRGAGNIQYF. The CDR3 DNA reads TGTGCCAGCAGCCCAACGGTCCAGAGGGGGGCCGGAAACATTCAGTACTTC. This chain uses TRBV5-4 with TRBJ2-4; perhaps D is TRBD1 or TRBD2 (6 bases each). The CDR3 is 17 residues long. V was cut by 4 bases and J by 6 bases, with 23 bases left in between. From germline, CDR1 is SGHNT and CDR2 YYREEE (reference sequence).

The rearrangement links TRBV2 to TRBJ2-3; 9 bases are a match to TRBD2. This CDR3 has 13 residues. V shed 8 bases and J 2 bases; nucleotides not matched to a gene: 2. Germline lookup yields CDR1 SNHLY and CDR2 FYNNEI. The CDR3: CASVAGDTDTQYF. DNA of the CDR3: TGTGCCAGCGTAGCGGGAGACACAGATACGCAGTATTTT.

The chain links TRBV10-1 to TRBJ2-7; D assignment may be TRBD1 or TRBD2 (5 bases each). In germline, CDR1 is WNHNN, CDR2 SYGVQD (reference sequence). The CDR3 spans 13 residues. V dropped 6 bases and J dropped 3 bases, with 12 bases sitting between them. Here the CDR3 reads CASSAGARYEQYF. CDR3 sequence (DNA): TGCGCCAGCAGCGCCGGGGCGCGCTACGAGCAGTACTTC.

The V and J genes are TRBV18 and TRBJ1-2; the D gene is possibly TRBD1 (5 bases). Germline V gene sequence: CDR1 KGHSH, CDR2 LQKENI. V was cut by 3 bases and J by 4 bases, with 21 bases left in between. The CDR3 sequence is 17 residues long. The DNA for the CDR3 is TGTGCCAGCTCACCGGGGGACCGGGGCCGGGGAAGCTATGGCTACACCTTC. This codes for CASSPGDRGRGSYGYTF.

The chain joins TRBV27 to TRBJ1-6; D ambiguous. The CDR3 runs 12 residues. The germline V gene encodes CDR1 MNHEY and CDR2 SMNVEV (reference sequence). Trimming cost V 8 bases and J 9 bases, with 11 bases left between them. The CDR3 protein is CASSGLGSPLHF. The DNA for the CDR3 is TGTGCCAGCTCCGGCTTGGGTTCACCCCTCCACTTT.

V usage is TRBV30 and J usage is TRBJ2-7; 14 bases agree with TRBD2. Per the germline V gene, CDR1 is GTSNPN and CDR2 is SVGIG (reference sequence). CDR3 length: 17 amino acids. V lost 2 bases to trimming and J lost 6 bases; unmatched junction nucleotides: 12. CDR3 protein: CAWSFSNGLAGGFEQYF. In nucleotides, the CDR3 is TGTGCCTGGAGTTTCTCAAACGGACTAGCGGGGGGTTTCGAGCAGTACTTC.

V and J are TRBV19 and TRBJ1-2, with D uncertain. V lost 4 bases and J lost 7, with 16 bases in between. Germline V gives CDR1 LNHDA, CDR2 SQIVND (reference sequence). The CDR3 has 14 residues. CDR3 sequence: CASSTAGRALGYTF. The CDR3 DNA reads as TGTGCCAGTAGTACCGCCGGGCGAGCCCTTGGCTACACCTTC.

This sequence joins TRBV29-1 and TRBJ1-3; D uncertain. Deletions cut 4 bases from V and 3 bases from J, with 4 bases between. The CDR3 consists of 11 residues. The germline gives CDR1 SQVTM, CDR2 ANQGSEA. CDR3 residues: CSVGGGNTIYF. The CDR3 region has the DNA TGCAGCGTTGGTGGTGGAAACACCATATATTTT.

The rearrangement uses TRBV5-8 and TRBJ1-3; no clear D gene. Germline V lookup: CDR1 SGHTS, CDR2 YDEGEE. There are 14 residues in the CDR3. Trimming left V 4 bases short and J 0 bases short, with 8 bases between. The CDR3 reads CASSLYYSGNTIYF. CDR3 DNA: TGTGCCAGCAGCCTTTACTACTCTGGAAACACCATATATTTT.

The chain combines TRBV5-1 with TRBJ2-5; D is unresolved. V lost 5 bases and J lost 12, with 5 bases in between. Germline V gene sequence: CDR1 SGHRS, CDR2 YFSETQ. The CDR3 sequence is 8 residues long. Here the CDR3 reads CASRGEYF. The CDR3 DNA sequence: TGCGCCAGCAGAGGCGAGTACTTC.

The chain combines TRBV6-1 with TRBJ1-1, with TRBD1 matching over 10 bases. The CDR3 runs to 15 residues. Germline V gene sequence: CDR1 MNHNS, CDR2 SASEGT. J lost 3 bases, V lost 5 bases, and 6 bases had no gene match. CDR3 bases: TGTGCCAGCAGTCCCCGACAGGGGGCTCACACTGAAGCTTTCTTT. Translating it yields CASSPRQGAHTEAFF.

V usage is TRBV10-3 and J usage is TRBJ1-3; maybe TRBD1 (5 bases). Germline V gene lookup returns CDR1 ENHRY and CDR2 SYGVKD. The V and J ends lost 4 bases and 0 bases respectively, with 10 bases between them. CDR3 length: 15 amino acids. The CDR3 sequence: CAISGIGGSGNTIYF. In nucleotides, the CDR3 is TGTGCCATCAGTGGCATCGGGGGCTCTGGAAACACCATATATTTT.

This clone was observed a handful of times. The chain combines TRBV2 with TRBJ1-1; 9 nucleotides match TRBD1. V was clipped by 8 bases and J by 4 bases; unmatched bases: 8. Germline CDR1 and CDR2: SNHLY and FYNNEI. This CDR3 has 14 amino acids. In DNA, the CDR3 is TGTGCCAGCGAGGACAGGGGATGGAGCACTGAAGCTTTCTTT. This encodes CASEDRGWSTEAFF.

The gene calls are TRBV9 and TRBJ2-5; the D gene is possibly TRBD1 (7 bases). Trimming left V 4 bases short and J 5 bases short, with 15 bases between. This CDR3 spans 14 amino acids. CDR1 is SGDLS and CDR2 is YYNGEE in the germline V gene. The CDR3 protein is CASSFTTGRETQYF. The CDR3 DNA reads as TGTGCCAGCAGCTTCACGACAGGGAGGGAGACCCAGTACTTC.